The 3 T cell receptor beta chains in this list originate from one sample, sequenced in a study of blood T cell repertoires in COVID-19. Libraries were prepared by immunoSEQ multiplex PCR; TCRdb keeps only in-frame clonotypes and omits some of them. The sample lists hundreds of thousands of clones, about four fifths occurring once. The sequenced sample was peripheral blood. All receptors derive from a man older than 75 with acute or convalescent COVID-19.

The J gene is TRBJ1-3, the V gene TRBV18, with D uncertain. The CDR3 contains 15 residues. Trimming removed 5 bases at V and 0 bases at J, with 11 bases between. The germline gives CDR1 KGHSH, CDR2 LQKENI. The CDR3 is CASSGRLSSGNTIYF. CDR3 nucleotide sequence: TGTGCCAGCTCAGGTAGACTGAGCTCTGGAAACACCATATATTTT.

This clone has a single count. The V call is TRBV5-4, the J call TRBJ2-1; 7 bases agree with TRBD1. The V segment lost 2 bases and the J segment 3 bases; nucleotides outside the gene matches: 2. Germline V lookup: CDR1 SGHNT, CDR2 YYREEE (reference sequence). The length of the CDR3 is 14 residues. CDR3 in DNA: TGTGCCAGCAGCTTCCGGACAGGCTACAATGAGCAGTTCTTC. Its protein is CASSFRTGYNEQFF. The entire variable domain, with the rest obtained from reference TRBV5-4 and TRBJ2-1, is as follows: ETGVTQSPTHLIKTRGQQVTLRCSSQSGHNTVSWYQQALGQGPQFIFQYYREEENGRGNFPPRFSGLQFPNYSSELNVNALELDDSALYLCASSFRTGYNEQFFGPGTRLTVL.

This sequence joins TRBV28 and TRBJ2-6; tentatively, D is TRBD1 (6 bases). V lost 3 bases and J lost 0, with 15 bases in between. Germline V gene data show CDR1 as MDHEN and CDR2 as SYDVKM. This CDR3 has 18 residues. The CDR3 coding sequence is TGTGCCAGCAGTTTGTTCAGGACAGAACGCTCTGGGGCCAACGTCCTGACTTTC. Translation: CASSLFRTERSGANVLTF.